Listed here are 14 T cell receptor beta chains from one sample, sequenced in a study of blood T cells in healthy people across ages. The use of a sample-barcoded 5' primer and a J-beta primer mix characterized a second PCR of about 7 to 12 cycles. TCRdb processed the 5' RACE reads anew with MiXCR; each CDR3 protein has one entry. The sample shows about 720,000 distinct CDR3 sequences, just under 25% of them seen only once. These data also featured in a second study, about T cells of mothers and their children.

Specimen: blood. All receptors derive from a boy younger than 18 in good health.

Only a few counts were recorded for this clonotype. This chain connects TRBV6-6 to TRBJ1-1; 7 bases align to TRBD1. This CDR3 is built from 16 residues. V shed 2 bases and J 1 base; nucleotides not matched to a gene: 7. The germline V gene encodes CDR1 MNHNY and CDR2 SVGAGI (reference sequence). CDR3 nucleotides: TGTGCCAGCAGTTACGGCTACAGGGGCCGGAACACTGAAGCTTTCTTT. Translating it yields CASSYGYRGRNTEAFF.

This clonotype was seen a handful of times. The genes are TRBV20-1 and TRBJ2-3, with D possibly matching TRBD1 (6 bases). CDR1 is DFQATT and CDR2 is SNEGSKA in the germline V gene (reference sequence). There are 15 residues in the CDR3. V was shortened by 0 bases and J by 5 bases, with 15 bases between the two germline ends. CDR3 sequence (DNA): TGCAGTGCTAGAGACGCACAGGGAAAAAGAGATACGCAGTATTTT. As protein: CSARDAQGKRDTQYF.

This clonotype has more than one count but fewer than ten. V usage is TRBV20-1 and J usage is TRBJ1-1; D possibly corresponds to TRBD1 (6 bases). The CDR3 loop spans 15 amino acids. In germline, CDR1 is DFQATT, CDR2 SNEGSKA (reference sequence). The V end lost 0 bases, the J end lost 3 bases, and 14 bases lay between the germline ends. The CDR3: CSARDYRGRDTEAFF. The DNA for the CDR3 is TGCAGTGCTAGAGATTATCGGGGGCGCGACACTGAAGCTTTCTTT.

This clonotype has a handful of counts. This chain connects TRBV12-3 or TRBV12-4 to TRBJ2-7; D ambiguous. CDR3 length: 15 residues. V was trimmed by 5 bases and J by 1 base, leaving 15 bases between them. In DNA, the CDR3 is TGTGCCAGCAGTCTAGTCTCGACATTTTCCTACGAGCAGTACTTC. It yields the protein CASSLVSTFSYEQYF.

The chain carries TRBV4-3 and TRBJ1-6; D not certain. Trimming took 1 base from V and 0 from J, leaving 7 bases between them. The germline CDR1 and CDR2 sequences are LGHNA and YSLEER. This CDR3 is 16 amino acids long. The CDR3 sequence: CASSQGESSYNSPLHF. The CDR3 DNA sequence: TGCGCCAGCAGCCAAGGAGAGAGCTCCTATAATTCACCCCTCCACTTT.

This clonotype was counted between two and nine times. The V gene is TRBV20-1, the J gene TRBJ1-5, with D possibly matching TRBD1 (5 bases). The CDR3 spans 15 residues. Germline V CDR1 and CDR2: DFQATT, SNEGSKA (reference sequence). V lost 0 bases, J lost 6 bases, and 15 bases lay in between. CDR3 in amino acids: CSARDPGSDGQPQHF. CDR3 DNA: TGCAGTGCTAGAGATCCAGGGTCGGACGGTCAGCCCCAGCATTTT.

This clonotype was detected only a few times. A junction end diverges from the germline sequence, so it may reflect a read error. The gene calls are TRBV7-7 and TRBJ2-1; D is possibly TRBD2 (5 bases). The end of the DNA aligns better with TRBJ2-5, so the J call may be wrong. CDR1 and CDR2 (germline): SSHAT, FNYEAQ (reference sequence). This CDR3 comprises 16 residues. In DNA form, the CDR3 reads TGTGCTAGCAGCTTAGACGGGAACCCGATAGGGGAGACCCAGTACTTC. It encodes CASSLDGNPIGETQYF.

A few counts support this clonotype. The chain combines TRBV20-1 with TRBJ2-7; D perhaps matches TRBD2 (5 bases). Trimming took off 3 bases at V and 6 bases at J, with 15 bases between the two ends. This CDR3 comprises 13 residues. Germline assignment: CDR1 DFQATT and CDR2 SNEGSKA (reference sequence). The CDR3 DNA is TGCAGTGCTAGTGGTGGGAGAGGTCTCGAGCAGTACTTC. It specifies CSASGGRGLEQYF.

Many counts were recorded for this clonotype. This chain connects TRBV4-3 to TRBJ2-1, with 13 bases fitting TRBD2. This CDR3 comprises 16 residues. CDR1 is LGHNA and CDR2 is YSLEER in the germline V gene. The ends lost 3 bases at V and 6 bases at J; junction bases unmatched: 5. CDR3 nucleotides: TGCGCCAGCAGCCACTCAACTAGCGGGGGGGCCAATGAGCAGTTCTTC. It encodes CASSHSTSGGANEQFF.

This clonotype appeared once. The chain combines TRBV4-2 with TRBJ2-3; tentatively, D is TRBD1 (6 bases). The CDR3 covers 16 residues. V was shortened by 1 base and J by 1 base, with 12 bases between the two germline ends. Germline CDR1 is LGHNA and CDR2 is YNFKEQ. The CDR3 here is CASSQVRAGGTDTQYF. The CDR3 DNA reads as TGTGCCAGCAGCCAAGTGAGGGCAGGGGGCACAGATACGCAGTATTTT.

This rearrangement joins TRBV20-1 to TRBJ2-7; a possible D gene is TRBD2 (6 bases). The CDR3 length is 14 residues. Germline CDR1 reads DFQATT; CDR2 reads SNEGSKA (reference sequence). The V end lost 6 bases, the J end lost 0 bases, and 15 bases lay between the germline ends. CDR3 region: CSAPDYASSYEQYF. The CDR3 DNA sequence: TGCAGTGCCCCGGACTATGCGAGCTCCTACGAGCAGTACTTC.

This clonotype was recorded a few times. The chain is built from TRBV2 and TRBJ1-2, with TRBD1 as a possible D gene (5 bases). The CDR3 is made up of 14 amino acids. Trimming cost V 4 bases and J 7 bases, with 16 bases left between them. Germline CDR1 and CDR2: SNHLY and FYNNEI. DNA for the CDR3: TGTGCCAGCAGTGTTGATCCAGGGACGGGTGGCTACACCTTC. This sequence encodes CASSVDPGTGGYTF. The full variable domain, its missing parts supplied by reference TRBV2 and TRBJ1-2, is EPEVTQTPSHQVTQMGQEVILRCVPISNHLYFYWYRQILGQKVEFLVSFYNNEISEKSEIFDDQFSVERPDGSNFTLKIRSTKLEDSAMYFCASSVDPGTGGYTFGSGTRLTVV.

The J gene is TRBJ1-2, the V gene TRBV20-1; 7 bases line up with TRBD1. The V and J ends lost 3 bases and 8 bases, in that order; junction bases with no gene match: 9. This CDR3 region has 13 residues. Germline CDR1 reads DFQATT; CDR2 reads SNEGSKA (reference sequence). The CDR3 here is CSASMPGGRGYTF. For the CDR3, the DNA is TGCAGTGCTAGCATGCCAGGGGGTAGGGGCTACACCTTC.

The chain joins TRBV7-9 to TRBJ1-2; no clear D. Germline-derived CDR1 and CDR2 are SEHNR and FQNEAQ (reference sequence). The CDR3 extends over 16 amino acids. V shed 1 base and J shed 8 bases, with 20 bases lying between them. In DNA form, the CDR3 reads TGTGCCAGCAGCTTAGATCCCCCAGATACTATTGGGGGCTACACCTTC. This encodes CASSLDPPDTIGGYTF.